What follows are 8 T cell receptor beta chains derived from one specimen sequenced in a study of cytomegalovirus exposure and HLA in healthy donors. A multiplex PCR was run with 60 Vbeta primers and 13 Jbeta primers. Some clones are missing from TCRdb's copy, which holds only in-frame ones; the method was immunoSEQ multiplex PCR. The data contain about 130,000 clones, 65% to 85% of them singletons. Sequencing was performed on PBMCs. The receptors were gathered from a woman aged 40 to 55 in good health and CMV-seronegative.

The chain uses TRBV6-1 and TRBJ1-1; D is unresolved. Germline assignment: CDR1 MNHNS and CDR2 SASEGT. This CDR3 is built from 15 residues. V dropped 2 bases and J dropped 1 base, with 11 bases sitting between them. CDR3 sequence reads: CASSELAGGNTEAFF. DNA of the CDR3: TGTGCCAGCAGTGAATTGGCGGGAGGGAACACTGAAGCTTTCTTT.

The V and J genes are TRBV9 and TRBJ2-3; 14 bases are a match to TRBD2. The germline CDR1 and CDR2 sequences are SGDLS and YYNGEE. The CDR3 is 16 residues long. Trimming took 4 bases from V and 5 from J; bases not matched to a gene: 6. The CDR3 spells CASSSGLAGDGDTQYF. The CDR3 DNA is TGTGCCAGCAGCTCGGGACTAGCGGGGGACGGAGATACGCAGTATTTT.

The chain recombines TRBV30 with TRBJ1-5, with 7 bases fitting TRBD1. The CDR3 covers 14 residues. V dropped 0 bases and J dropped 6; count of bases not matched to a gene: 5. Germline V gene data show CDR1 as GTSNPN and CDR2 as SVGIG (reference sequence). This CDR3 reads CAWSVKGQIQPQHF. The CDR3 DNA reads TGTGCCTGGAGTGTAAAGGGACAGATTCAGCCCCAGCATTTT. Full variable domain (rest looked up from reference TRBV30 and TRBJ1-5): SQTIHQWPATLVQPVGSPLSLECTVEGTSNPNLYWYRQAAGRGLQLLFYSVGIGQISSEVPQNLSASRPQDRQFILSSKKLLLSDSGFYLCAWSVKGQIQPQHFGDGTRLSIL.

Only one count was recorded for this clone. The chain combines TRBV5-6 with TRBJ2-7; TRBD1 is a possible D gene (5 bases). Germline-derived CDR1 and CDR2 are SGHDT and YYEEEE. This CDR3 spans 14 amino acids. Trimming shortened V by 3 bases and J by 1 base, and 11 bases separated the two germline ends. CDR3 region: CASSWGGSSYEQYF. The DNA for the CDR3 is TGTGCCAGCAGCTGGGGCGGTTCATCCTACGAGCAGTACTTC.

The genes are TRBV5-1 and TRBJ2-2; D is unclear. V lost 6 bases and J 3 bases, leaving 9 bases between the germline ends. The germline gives CDR1 SGHRS, CDR2 YFSETQ. This CDR3 has 13 amino acids. CDR3 residues: CASTLSYTGELFF. The CDR3 DNA reads as TGCGCCAGCACCCTATCGTACACCGGGGAGCTGTTTTTT.

This chain links TRBV5-1 with TRBJ2-5; 9 bases are shared with TRBD2. This CDR3 comprises 15 residues. Trimming at V came to 2 bases and at J to 4 bases, leaving 6 bases not matched to a gene. Germline loops: CDR1 SGHRS, CDR2 YFSETQ. CDR3 sequence (DNA): TGCGCCAGCAGCTTTGGCGGGGGGGCCTCAGAGACCCAGTACTTC. This codes for CASSFGGGASETQYF.

This chain links TRBV9 with TRBJ2-1, with a weak D call TRBD2 (5 bases). The CDR3 totals 15 residues. Germline-derived CDR1 and CDR2 are SGDLS and YYNGEE. The ends were cut back, 1 base at V and 6 bases at J, with 14 bases in the middle. In nucleotides, the CDR3 is TGTGCCAGCAGCGTATCGGGATTTGCTTTCAATGAGCAGTTCTTC. It codes for CASSVSGFAFNEQFF.

The chain combines TRBV5-1 with TRBJ1-2; D may be TRBD1 (6 bases). V gave up 0 bases and J gave up 7 bases, with 22 bases separating them. The length of the CDR3 is 17 residues. Germline V gives CDR1 SGHRS, CDR2 YFSETQ. CDR3 amino acids: CASSLDRDMSIGVGYTF. The CDR3 DNA reads TGCGCCAGCAGCTTGGACAGGGATATGTCGATCGGGGTTGGCTACACCTTC.